This is a list of T cell receptor beta chains from one sample in a study of control samples from healthy donors and cancer patients. Clones were read by immunoSEQ multiplex PCR, and TCRdb kept only the in-frame ones, dropping some. The data show just under 65,000 clones, approximately 85% seen once. The specimen was blood. All receptors derive from a man aged 35 to 55 in good health. Each CDR3 is given with its conserved first and last residue. The D gene is left open where the match is weak. Where a row states a size, it is once, few, many or the class of an expanded clone; other rows omit it.

D | size | J | V | CDR3 | DNA
NA | NA | TRBJ2-5 | TRBV29-1 | CSVENGGQETQYF | TGCAGCGTCGAAAATGGTGGCCAAGAGACCCAGTACTTC
NA | once | TRBJ2-1 | TRBV7-2 | CASSLSQGTYNEQFF | TGTGCCAGCAGCTTATCACAGGGTACCTACAATGAGCAGTTCTTC
TRBD1 | NA | TRBJ1-2 | TRBV7-9 | CASSLSPLDRGHSYGYTF | TGTGCCAGCAGCTTATCCCCTCTGGACAGGGGGCATAGCTATGGCTACACCTTC
NA | NA | TRBJ1-4 | TRBV18 | CASSPPHIGATNEKLFF | TGTGCCAGCTCACCACCTCACATAGGCGCAACTAATGAAAAACTGTTTTTT
NA | NA | TRBJ1-3 | TRBV7-9 | CASSLPPDMRDGGNTIYF | TGTGCCAGCAGCTTACCGCCGGATATGAGGGATGGAGGTAACACCATATATTTT
TRBD2 | NA | TRBJ2-1 | TRBV3-1/TRBV3-2 | CASSQDPPAGASYNEQFF | TGTGCCAGCAGCCAAGATCCCCCAGCGGGGGCCTCCTACAATGAGCAGTTCTTC
NA | NA | TRBJ2-5 | TRBV14 | CASSLLGAMETQYF | TGTGCCAGCAGCCTCCTGGGGGCCATGGAGACCCAGTACTTC
TRBD2 | NA | TRBJ2-3 | TRBV11-3 | CASSLRTSGTDTQYF | TGTGCCAGCAGCCTACGGACTAGCGGTACAGATACGCAGTATTTT
TRBD1 | NA | TRBJ1-1 | TRBV6-2/TRBV6-3 | CASSYSTGFRSTEAFF | TGTGCCAGCAGTTACTCGACAGGGTTTAGGAGCACTGAAGCTTTCTTT
NA | NA | TRBJ1-5 | TRBV30 | CAWSLSAQPQHF | TGTGCCTGGAGTCTATCGGCTCAGCCCCAGCATTTT
NA | once | TRBJ2-1 | TRBV7-3 | CASSPLRAGEQFF | TGTGCCAGCAGCCCCTTGAGGGCGGGGGAGCAGTTCTTC
TRBD1 | few | TRBJ1-5 | TRBV3-1/TRBV3-2 | CASSQDGAGGRPSNQPQHF | TGTGCCAGCAGCCAAGATGGAGCAGGGGGCCGCCCTTCCAATCAGCCCCAGCATTTT
NA | once | TRBJ2-7 | TRBV14 | CASSQVRGREQYF | TGTGCCAGCAGCCAAGTCAGGGGCCGTGAGCAGTACTTC
NA | few | TRBJ1-1 | TRBV10-3 | CAITQTGTEAFF | TGTGCCATCACCCAAACAGGGACTGAAGCTTTCTTT
NA | NA | TRBJ2-5 | TRBV7-2 | CASSSRRWETQYF | TGTGCCAGCAGCTCCAGACGGTGGGAGACCCAGTACTTC
TRBD1 | NA | TRBJ1-5 | TRBV5-6 | CASSPGTGGGQPQHF | TGTGCCAGCAGTCCCGGGACAGGGGGCGGTCAGCCCCAGCATTTT
TRBD1 | NA | TRBJ2-1 | TRBV7-2 | CASSSDRGDEQFF | TGTGCCAGCAGCTCAGACAGGGGCGATGAGCAGTTCTTC
TRBD1 | NA | TRBJ1-1 | TRBV5-1 | CASKEQGINTEAFF | TGCGCCAGTAAGGAACAGGGGATTAACACTGAAGCTTTCTTT
TRBD1 | NA | TRBJ2-2 | TRBV7-9 | CASSLGDRGAGELFF | TGTGCCAGCAGCTTAGGGGACAGGGGCGCCGGGGAGCTGTTTTTT
TRBD1 | NA | TRBJ2-2 | TRBV12-5 | CASGLVGTGGTGELFF | TGTGCTAGTGGTTTGGTAGGGACAGGGGGCACCGGGGAGCTGTTTTTT
NA | once | TRBJ1-5 | TRBV5-6 | CASSLANQPQHF | TGTGCCAGCAGCTTGGCCAATCAGCCCCAGCATTTT
NA | NA | TRBJ1-2 | TRBV29-1 | CSVQDERSNYGYTF | TGCAGCGTGCAAGACGAGAGAAGTAACTATGGCTACACCTTC
TRBD1 | NA | TRBJ1-1 | TRBV12-3/TRBV12-4 | CASRVGQGGDAFF | TGTGCCAGCAGGGTCGGACAGGGGGGCGATGCTTTCTTT
NA | NA | TRBJ1-5 | TRBV27 | CASSLEGPQPQHF | TGTGCCAGCAGTTTGGAGGGACCTCAGCCCCAGCATTTT
NA | NA | TRBJ2-3 | TRBV24-1 | CATSDLGLVDTQYF | TGTGCCACCAGTGATTTGGGACTGGTCGATACGCAGTATTTT
NA | NA | TRBJ1-3 | TRBV30 | CAWSVKLPHSGNTIYF | TGTGCCTGGAGTGTAAAACTCCCGCACTCTGGAAACACCATATATTTT
NA | NA | TRBJ1-2 | TRBV3-1/TRBV3-2 | CASSQLSRDNYGYTF | TGTGCCAGCAGCCAATTGTCTAGGGATAACTATGGCTACACCTTC
TRBD1 | NA | TRBJ1-3 | TRBV7-8 | CASSLFLQGVGNTIYF | TGTGCCAGCAGCTTATTCTTACAGGGGGTTGGAAACACCATATATTTT
TRBD2 | NA | TRBJ2-5 | TRBV10-3 | CAIRAPGTRKQETQYF | TGTGCCATCAGGGCCCCCGGGACTAGAAAGCAAGAGACCCAGTACTTC
NA | once | TRBJ1-2 | TRBV5-1 | CASSSPGVYGYTF | TGCGCCAGCAGCAGTCCAGGGGTTTATGGCTACACCTTC
NA | NA | TRBJ2-5 | TRBV11-1 | CASSPYRAYQETQYF | TGTGCCAGCAGCCCGTACCGGGCCTACCAAGAGACCCAGTACTTC
NA | NA | TRBJ1-2 | TRBV28 | CASRPSYGYTF | TGTGCCAGCAGACCTTCTTATGGCTACACCTTC
NA | NA | TRBJ1-1 | TRBV27 | CASSLPPGRKNTEAFF | TGTGCCAGCAGCCTACCGCCGGGACGTAAGAACACTGAAGCTTTCTTT
NA | few | TRBJ2-7 | TRBV2 | CASRVEGVISYEQYF | TGTGCCAGCAGGGTGGAGGGAGTGATCTCCTACGAGCAGTACTTC
NA | NA | TRBJ2-7 | TRBV28 | CASREGPDYEQYF | TGTGCCAGCAGGGAAGGACCAGACTACGAGCAGTACTTC
TRBD1 | NA | TRBJ1-6 | TRBV7-2 | CASIGQGRSPLHF | TGTGCCAGCATAGGACAGGGGCGTTCACCCCTCCACTTT
NA | few | TRBJ1-3 | TRBV7-2 | CASSEGNTIYF | TGTGCCAGCAGCGAAGGAAACACCATATATTTT
TRBD1 | NA | TRBJ1-3 | TRBV5-4 | CASSLPRTGGSGNTIYF | TGTGCCAGCAGCTTGCCTAGGACAGGGGGGTCAGGAAACACCATATATTTT
TRBD1 | NA | TRBJ1-2 | TRBV14 | CASSPSRGQDTF | TGTGCCAGCAGCCCCTCCCGCGGACAGGACACCTTC
NA | NA | TRBJ2-5 | TRBV30 | CAWSPGTLASETQYF | TGTGCCTGGAGTCCCGGGACATTAGCTTCGGAGACCCAGTACTTC
NA | NA | TRBJ1-5 | TRBV6-2/TRBV6-3 | CASSSPGVSNQPQHF | TGTGCCAGCAGTTCCCCAGGGGTTAGCAATCAGCCCCAGCATTTT
TRBD1 | NA | TRBJ2-3 | TRBV5-1 | CASSSGDRGDTQYF | TGCGCCAGCAGCTCGGGAGACAGGGGGGATACGCAGTATTTT
TRBD1 | NA | TRBJ2-3 | TRBV4-3 | CASSQFDRASTDTQYF | TGCGCCAGCAGCCAATTCGACAGGGCTAGCACAGATACGCAGTATTTT
NA | NA | TRBJ2-3 | TRBV6-1 | CASSEEAEDTQYF | TGTGCCAGCAGTGAAGAAGCGGAAGATACGCAGTATTTT
NA | NA | TRBJ1-2 | TRBV5-4 | CASSLTASTWGYTF | TGTGCCAGCAGCTTAACTGCGTCGACGTGGGGCTACACCTTC
NA | NA | TRBJ1-6 | TRBV7-3 | CASSQDANSPLHF | TGTGCCAGCAGCCAGGACGCAAATTCACCCCTCCACTTT
NA | NA | TRBJ2-3 | TRBV10-3 | CAIRGITDTQYF | TGTGCCATCAGGGGGATCACAGATACGCAGTATTTT
NA | once | TRBJ2-5 | TRBV11-3 | CASSSLARSETQYF | TGTGCCAGCAGCTCCCTGGCCAGATCGGAGACCCAGTACTTC
NA | NA | TRBJ2-5 | TRBV7-2 | CASSLSRGVQETQYF | TGTGCCAGCAGCTTGTCCAGGGGGGTTCAGGAGACCCAGTACTTC
TRBD2 | NA | TRBJ2-5 | TRBV7-3 | CASRGTSMETQYF | TGTGCCAGCAGGGGGACTAGCATGGAGACCCAGTACTTC
NA | NA | TRBJ2-4 | TRBV24-1 | CATSDSRQRDIQYF | TGTGCCACCAGTGATTCCCGCCAAAGGGACATTCAGTACTTC
NA | NA | TRBJ1-5 | TRBV19 | CASSSSQPQHF | TGTGCCAGTAGTTCGAGCCAGCCCCAGCATTTT
NA | NA | TRBJ2-7 | TRBV30 | CAGEPLSREQYF | TGTGCCGGGGAACCGCTATCGAGGGAGCAGTACTTC
TRBD1 | NA | TRBJ2-4 | TRBV2 | CASDSGTGSLAKNIQYF | TGTGCCAGCGACTCCGGGACAGGTTCCTTAGCCAAAAACATTCAGTACTTC
NA | NA | TRBJ1-1 | TRBV29-1 | CSVTRGLPVTEAFF | TGCAGCGTGACCAGGGGCCTCCCCGTCACTGAAGCTTTCTTT
NA | many | TRBJ1-5 | TRBV5-1 | CASSPEGDQPQHF | TGCGCCAGCAGCCCGGAGGGGGATCAGCCCCAGCATTTT
NA | NA | TRBJ2-1 | TRBV19 | CASSQENEQFF | TGTGCCAGTAGTCAGGAAAATGAGCAGTTCTTC
TRBD2 | NA | TRBJ2-5 | TRBV12-5 | CASGLGLAGLQETQYF | TGTGCTAGTGGTTTGGGACTAGCGGGGCTCCAAGAGACCCAGTACTTC